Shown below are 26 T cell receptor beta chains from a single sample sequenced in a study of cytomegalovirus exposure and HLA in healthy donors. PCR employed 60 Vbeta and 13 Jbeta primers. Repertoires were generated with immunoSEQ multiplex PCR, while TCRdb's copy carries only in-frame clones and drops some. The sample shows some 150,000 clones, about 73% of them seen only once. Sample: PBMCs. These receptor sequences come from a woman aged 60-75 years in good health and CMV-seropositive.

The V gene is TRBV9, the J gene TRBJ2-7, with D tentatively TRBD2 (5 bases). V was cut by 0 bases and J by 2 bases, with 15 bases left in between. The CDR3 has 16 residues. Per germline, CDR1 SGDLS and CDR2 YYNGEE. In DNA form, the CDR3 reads TGTGCCAGCAGCGTAGGGATAGCGCCGACACCCTACGAGCAGTACTTC. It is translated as CASSVGIAPTPYEQYF. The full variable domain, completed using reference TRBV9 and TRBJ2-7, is DSGVTQTPKHLITATGQRVTLRCSPRSGDLSVYWYQQSLDQGLQFLIQYYNGEERAKGNILERFSAQQFPDLHSELNLSSLELGDSALYFCASSVGIAPTPYEQYFGPGTRLTVT.

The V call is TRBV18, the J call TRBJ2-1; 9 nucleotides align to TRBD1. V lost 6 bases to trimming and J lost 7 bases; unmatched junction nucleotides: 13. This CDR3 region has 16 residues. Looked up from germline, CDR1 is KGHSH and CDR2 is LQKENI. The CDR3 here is CASSPTGGLQHNEQFF. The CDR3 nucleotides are TGTGCCAGCTCCCCTACAGGGGGCCTTCAACATAATGAGCAGTTCTTC.

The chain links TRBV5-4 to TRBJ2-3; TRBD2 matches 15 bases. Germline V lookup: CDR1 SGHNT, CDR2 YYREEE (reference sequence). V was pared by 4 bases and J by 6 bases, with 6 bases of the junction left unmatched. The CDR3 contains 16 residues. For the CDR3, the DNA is TGTGCCAGCAGCCCCGGGACTAGCGGGAGGCCCGATACGCAGTATTTT. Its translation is CASSPGTSGRPDTQYF.

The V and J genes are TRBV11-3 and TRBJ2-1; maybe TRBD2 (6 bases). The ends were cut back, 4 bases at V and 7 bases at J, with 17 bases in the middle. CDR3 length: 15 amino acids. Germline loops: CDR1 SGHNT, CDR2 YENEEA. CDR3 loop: CASSSQEGARNEQFF. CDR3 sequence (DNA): TGTGCCAGCAGCTCGCAGGAGGGAGCGAGGAATGAGCAGTTCTTC.

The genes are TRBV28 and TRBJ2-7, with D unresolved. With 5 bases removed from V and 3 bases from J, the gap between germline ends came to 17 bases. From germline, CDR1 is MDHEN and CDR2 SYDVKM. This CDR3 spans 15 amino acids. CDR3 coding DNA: TGTGCCAGCAGTCCGCGATTCCTTGTGTTCTACGAGCAGTACTTC. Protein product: CASSPRFLVFYEQYF.

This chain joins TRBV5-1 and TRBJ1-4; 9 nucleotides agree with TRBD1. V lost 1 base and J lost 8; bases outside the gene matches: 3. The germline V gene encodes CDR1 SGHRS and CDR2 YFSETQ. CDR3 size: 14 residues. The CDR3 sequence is CASSLRQGDEKLFF. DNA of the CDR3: TGCGCCAGCAGCTTGCGACAGGGGGACGAAAAACTGTTTTTT.

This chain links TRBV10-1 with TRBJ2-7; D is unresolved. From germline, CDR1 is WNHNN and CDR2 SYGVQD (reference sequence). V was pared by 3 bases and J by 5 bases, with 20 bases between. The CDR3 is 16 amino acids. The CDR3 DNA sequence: TGCGCCAGCAGTGACTCGACCCTTAGGCCTCGGGACGAGCAGTACTTC. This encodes CASSDSTLRPRDEQYF.

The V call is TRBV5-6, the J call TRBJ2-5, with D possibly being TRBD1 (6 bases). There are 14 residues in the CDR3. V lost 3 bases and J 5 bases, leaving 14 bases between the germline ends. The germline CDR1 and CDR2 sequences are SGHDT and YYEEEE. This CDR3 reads CASSSGTPWETQYF. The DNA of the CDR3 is TGTGCCAGCAGCTCCGGGACACCATGGGAGACCCAGTACTTC. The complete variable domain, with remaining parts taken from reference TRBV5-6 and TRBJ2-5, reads DAGVTQSPTHLIKTRGQQVTLRCSPKSGHDTVSWYQQALGQGPQFIFQYYEEEERQRGNFPDRFSGHQFPNYSSELNVNALLLGDSALYLCASSSGTPWETQYFGPGTRLLVL.

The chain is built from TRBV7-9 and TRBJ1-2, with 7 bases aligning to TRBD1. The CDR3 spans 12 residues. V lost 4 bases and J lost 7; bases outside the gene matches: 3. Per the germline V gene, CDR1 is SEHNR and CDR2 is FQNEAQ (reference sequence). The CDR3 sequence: CASSSGQSGYTF. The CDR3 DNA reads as TGTGCCAGCAGCTCGGGACAGTCTGGCTACACCTTC.

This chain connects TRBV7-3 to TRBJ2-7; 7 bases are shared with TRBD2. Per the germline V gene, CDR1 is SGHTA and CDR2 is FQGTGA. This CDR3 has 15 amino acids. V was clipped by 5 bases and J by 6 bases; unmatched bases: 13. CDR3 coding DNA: TGTGCCAGCAGCGCCTCGGGAGGTACTACGTCCGAGCAGTACTTC. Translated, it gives CASSASGGTTSEQYF. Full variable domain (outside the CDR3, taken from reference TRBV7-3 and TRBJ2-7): GAGVSQTPSNKVTEKGKYVELRCDPISGHTALYWYRQSLGQGPEFLIYFQGTGAADDSGLPNDRFFAVRPEGSVSTLKIQRTERGDSAVYLCASSASGGTTSEQYFGPGTRLTVT.

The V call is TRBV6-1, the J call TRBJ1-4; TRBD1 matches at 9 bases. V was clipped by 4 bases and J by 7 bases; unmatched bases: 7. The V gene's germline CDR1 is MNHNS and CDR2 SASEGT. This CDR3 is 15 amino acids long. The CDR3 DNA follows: TGTGCCAGCAGTGGACAGGACAGGGGAGGTGAAAAACTGTTTTTT. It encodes CASSGQDRGGEKLFF.

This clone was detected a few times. The chain's CDR3 is CASSAGGLNNQPQHF. CDR3 DNA: TGTGCCAGCAGTGCCGGAGGACTGAATAATCAGCCCCAGCATTTT. The chain couples TRBV9 to TRBJ1-5; unclear D gene. The CDR3 has 15 amino acids. In germline, CDR1 is SGDLS, CDR2 YYNGEE. Trimming pared 5 bases from V and 4 bases from J, leaving 16 bases between.

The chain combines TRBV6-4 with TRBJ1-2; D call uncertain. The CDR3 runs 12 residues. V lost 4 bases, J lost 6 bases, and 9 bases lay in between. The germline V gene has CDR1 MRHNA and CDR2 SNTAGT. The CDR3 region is CASSVPGDGYTF. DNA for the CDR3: TGTGCCAGCAGTGTTCCGGGAGATGGCTACACCTTC.

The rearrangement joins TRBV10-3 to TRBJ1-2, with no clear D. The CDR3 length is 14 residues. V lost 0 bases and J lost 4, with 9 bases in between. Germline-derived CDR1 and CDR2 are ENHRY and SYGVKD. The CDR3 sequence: CAISESSRGYGYTF. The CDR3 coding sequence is TGTGCCATCAGTGAGTCGAGCCGGGGCTATGGCTACACCTTC.

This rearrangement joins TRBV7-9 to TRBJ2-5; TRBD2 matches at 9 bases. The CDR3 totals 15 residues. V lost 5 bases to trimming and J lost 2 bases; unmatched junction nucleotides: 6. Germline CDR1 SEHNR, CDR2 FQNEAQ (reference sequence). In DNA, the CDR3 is TGTGCCAGCAGCCGCCGGACTAGCGAGCAAGAGACCCAGTACTTC. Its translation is CASSRRTSEQETQYF.

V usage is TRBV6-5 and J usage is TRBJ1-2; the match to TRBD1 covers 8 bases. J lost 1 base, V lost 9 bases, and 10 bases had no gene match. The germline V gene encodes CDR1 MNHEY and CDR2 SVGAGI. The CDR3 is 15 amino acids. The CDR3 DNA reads TGTGCCAGTAGCAGGGGGCACCAAGTTAACTATGGCTACACCTTC. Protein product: CASSRGHQVNYGYTF.

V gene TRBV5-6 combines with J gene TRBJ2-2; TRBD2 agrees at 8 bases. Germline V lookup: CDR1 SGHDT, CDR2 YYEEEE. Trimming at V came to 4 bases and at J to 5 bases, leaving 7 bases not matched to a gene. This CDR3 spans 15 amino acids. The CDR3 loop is CASSGSGRGTGELFF. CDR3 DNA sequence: TGTGCCAGCAGCGGGAGCGGGAGAGGTACCGGGGAGCTGTTTTTT.

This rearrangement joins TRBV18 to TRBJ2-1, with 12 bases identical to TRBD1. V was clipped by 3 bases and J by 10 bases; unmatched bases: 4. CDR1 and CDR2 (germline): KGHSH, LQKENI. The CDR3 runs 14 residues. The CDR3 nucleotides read TGTGCCAGCTCACCGGGACAGGGGGCATACGAGCAGTTCTTC. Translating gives CASSPGQGAYEQFF.

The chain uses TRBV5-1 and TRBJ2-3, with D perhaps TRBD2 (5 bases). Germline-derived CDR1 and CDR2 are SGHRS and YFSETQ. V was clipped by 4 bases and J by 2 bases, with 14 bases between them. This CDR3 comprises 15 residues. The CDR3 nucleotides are TGCGCCAGCAGCCTGGGAGATTCATACACAGATACGCAGTATTTT. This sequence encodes CASSLGDSYTDTQYF.

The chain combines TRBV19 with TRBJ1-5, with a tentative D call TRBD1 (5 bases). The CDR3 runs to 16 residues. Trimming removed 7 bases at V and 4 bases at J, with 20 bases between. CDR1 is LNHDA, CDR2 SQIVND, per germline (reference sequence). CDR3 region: CASTTAGGVSNQPQHF. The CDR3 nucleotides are TGTGCCAGTACCACGGCGGGGGGTGTCTCAAATCAGCCCCAGCATTTT. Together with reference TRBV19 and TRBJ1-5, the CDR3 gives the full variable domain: DGGITQSPKYLFRKEGQNVTLSCEQNLNHDAMYWYRQDPGQGLRLIYYSQIVNDFQKGDIAEGYSVSREKKESFPLTVTSAQKNPTAFYLCASTTAGGVSNQPQHFGDGTRLSIL.

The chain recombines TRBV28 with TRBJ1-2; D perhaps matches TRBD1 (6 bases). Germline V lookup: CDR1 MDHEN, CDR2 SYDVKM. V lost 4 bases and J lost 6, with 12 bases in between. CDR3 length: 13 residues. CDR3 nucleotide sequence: TGTGCCAGCAGTTACGGGGACATCAATGGCTACACCTTC. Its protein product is CASSYGDINGYTF.

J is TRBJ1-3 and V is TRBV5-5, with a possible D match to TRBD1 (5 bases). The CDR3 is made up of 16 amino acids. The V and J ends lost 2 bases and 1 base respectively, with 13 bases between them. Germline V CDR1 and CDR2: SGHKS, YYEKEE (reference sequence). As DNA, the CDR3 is TGTGCCAGCAGCTTCGATCCCGGGACTTCTGGAAACACCATATATTTT. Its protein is CASSFDPGTSGNTIYF.

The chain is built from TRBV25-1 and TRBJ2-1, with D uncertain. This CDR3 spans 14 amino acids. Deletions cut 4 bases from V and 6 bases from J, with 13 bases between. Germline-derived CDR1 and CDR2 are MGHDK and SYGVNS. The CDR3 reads CASSARGFGNEQFF. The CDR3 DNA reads TGTGCCAGCAGTGCAAGAGGCTTTGGCAATGAGCAGTTCTTC.

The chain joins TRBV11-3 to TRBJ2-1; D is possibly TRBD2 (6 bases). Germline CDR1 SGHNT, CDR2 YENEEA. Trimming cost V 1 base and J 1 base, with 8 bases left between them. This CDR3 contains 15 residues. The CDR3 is CASSLGGRSYNEQFF. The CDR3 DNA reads TGTGCCAGCAGCTTAGGGGGGAGGTCCTACAATGAGCAGTTCTTC.

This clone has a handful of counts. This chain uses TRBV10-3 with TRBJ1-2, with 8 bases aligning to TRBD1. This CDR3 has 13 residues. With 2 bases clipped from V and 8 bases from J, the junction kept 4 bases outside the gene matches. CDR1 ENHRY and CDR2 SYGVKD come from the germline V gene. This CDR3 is CAISETGGEGYTF. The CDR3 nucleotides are TGTGCCATCAGTGAGACAGGGGGGGAAGGCTACACCTTC.

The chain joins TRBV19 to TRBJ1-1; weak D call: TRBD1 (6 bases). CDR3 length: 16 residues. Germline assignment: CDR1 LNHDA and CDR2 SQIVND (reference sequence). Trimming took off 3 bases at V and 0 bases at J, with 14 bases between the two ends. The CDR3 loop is CASSIFGTTMNTEAFF. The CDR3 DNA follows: TGTGCCAGTAGTATCTTCGGGACAACAATGAACACTGAAGCTTTCTTT.